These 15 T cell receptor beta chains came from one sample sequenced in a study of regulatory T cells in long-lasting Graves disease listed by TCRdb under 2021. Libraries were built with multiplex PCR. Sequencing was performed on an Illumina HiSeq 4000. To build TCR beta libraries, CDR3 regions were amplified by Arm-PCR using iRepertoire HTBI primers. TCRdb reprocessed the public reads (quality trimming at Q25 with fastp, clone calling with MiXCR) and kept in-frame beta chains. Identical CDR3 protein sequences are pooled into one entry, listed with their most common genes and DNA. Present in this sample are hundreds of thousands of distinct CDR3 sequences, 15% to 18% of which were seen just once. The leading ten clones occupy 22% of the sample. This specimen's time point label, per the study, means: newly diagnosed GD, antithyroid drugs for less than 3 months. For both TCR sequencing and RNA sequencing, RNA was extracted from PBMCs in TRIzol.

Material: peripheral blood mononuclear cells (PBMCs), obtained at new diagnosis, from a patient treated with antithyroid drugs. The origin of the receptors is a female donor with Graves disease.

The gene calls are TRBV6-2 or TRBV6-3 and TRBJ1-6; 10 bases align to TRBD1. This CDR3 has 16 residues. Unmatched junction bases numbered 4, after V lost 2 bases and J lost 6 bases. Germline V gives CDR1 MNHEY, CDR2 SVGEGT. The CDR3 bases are TGTGCCAGCAGTTACGCCAGGACAGGGGGTAATTCACCCCTCCACTTT. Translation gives CASSYARTGGNSPLHF.

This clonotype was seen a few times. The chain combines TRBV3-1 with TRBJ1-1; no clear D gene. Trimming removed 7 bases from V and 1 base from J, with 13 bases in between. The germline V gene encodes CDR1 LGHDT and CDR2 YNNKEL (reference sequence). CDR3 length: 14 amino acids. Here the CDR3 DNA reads TGTGCCAGCACCCGCGGGGAGGCGAACACTGAAGCTTTCTTT. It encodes CASTRGEANTEAFF.

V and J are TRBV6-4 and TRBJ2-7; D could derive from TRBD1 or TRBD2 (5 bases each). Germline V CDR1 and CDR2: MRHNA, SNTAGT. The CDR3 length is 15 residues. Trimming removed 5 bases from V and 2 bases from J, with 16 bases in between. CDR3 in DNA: TGTGCCAGCAGTCCAATACCGGGGCCAACCTACGAGCAGTACTTC. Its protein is CASSPIPGPTYEQYF.

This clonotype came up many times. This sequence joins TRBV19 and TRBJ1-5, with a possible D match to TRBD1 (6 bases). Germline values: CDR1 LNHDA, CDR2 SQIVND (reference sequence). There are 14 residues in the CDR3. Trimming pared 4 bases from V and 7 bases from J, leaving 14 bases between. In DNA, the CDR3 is TGTGCCAGTAGTAGTTTGGGACAACAACAGCCCCAGCATTTT. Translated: CASSSLGQQQPQHF.

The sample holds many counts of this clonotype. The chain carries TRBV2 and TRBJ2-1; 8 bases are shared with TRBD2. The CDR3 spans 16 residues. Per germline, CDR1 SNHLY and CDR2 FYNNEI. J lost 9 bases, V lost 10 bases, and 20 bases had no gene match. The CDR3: CATSRKGLVFFGEQFF. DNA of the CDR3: TGTGCCACTTCCCGGAAGGGACTAGTTTTCTTCGGTGAGCAGTTCTTC.

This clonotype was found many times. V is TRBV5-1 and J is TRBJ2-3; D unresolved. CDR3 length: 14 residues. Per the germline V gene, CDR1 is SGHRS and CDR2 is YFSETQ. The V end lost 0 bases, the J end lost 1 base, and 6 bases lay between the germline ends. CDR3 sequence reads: CASSLERRTDTQYF. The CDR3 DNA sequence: TGCGCCAGCAGCTTGGAGAGACGCACAGATACGCAGTATTTT.

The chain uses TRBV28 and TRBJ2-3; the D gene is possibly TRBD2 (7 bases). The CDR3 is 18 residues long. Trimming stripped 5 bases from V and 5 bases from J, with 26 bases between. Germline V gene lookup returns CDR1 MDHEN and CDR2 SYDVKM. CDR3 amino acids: CASSLYVSGGAKGDTQYF. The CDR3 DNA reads TGTGCCAGCAGTCTATACGTCTCGGGGGGCGCAAAGGGAGATACGCAGTATTTT.

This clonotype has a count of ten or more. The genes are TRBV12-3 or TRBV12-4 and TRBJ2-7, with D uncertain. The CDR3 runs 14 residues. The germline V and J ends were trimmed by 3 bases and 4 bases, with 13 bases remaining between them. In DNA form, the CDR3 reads TGTGCCAGCAGTTTTTCTGGCGCCAAGTACGAGCAGTACTTC. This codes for CASSFSGAKYEQYF.

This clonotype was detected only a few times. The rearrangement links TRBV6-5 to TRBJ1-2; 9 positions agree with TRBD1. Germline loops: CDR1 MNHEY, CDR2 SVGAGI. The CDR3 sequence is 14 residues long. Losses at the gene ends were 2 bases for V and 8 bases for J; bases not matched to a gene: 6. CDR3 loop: CASSYGTGRPGYTF. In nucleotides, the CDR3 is TGTGCCAGCAGTTACGGGACAGGGCGACCCGGCTACACCTTC.

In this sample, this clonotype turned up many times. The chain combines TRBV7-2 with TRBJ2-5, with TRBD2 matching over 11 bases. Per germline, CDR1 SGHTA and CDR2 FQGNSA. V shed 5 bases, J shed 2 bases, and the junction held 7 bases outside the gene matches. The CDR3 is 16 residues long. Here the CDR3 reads CASSRNLAGGQETQYF. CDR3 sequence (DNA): TGTGCCAGCAGCCGAAATCTAGCGGGAGGACAAGAGACCCAGTACTTC.

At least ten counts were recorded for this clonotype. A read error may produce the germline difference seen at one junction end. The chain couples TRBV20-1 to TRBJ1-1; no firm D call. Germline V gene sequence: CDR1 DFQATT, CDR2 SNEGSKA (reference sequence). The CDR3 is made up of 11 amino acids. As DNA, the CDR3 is TGCAGTGCCCGGACTGATGCTGAAGTTTTCTTT. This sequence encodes CSARTDAEVFF.

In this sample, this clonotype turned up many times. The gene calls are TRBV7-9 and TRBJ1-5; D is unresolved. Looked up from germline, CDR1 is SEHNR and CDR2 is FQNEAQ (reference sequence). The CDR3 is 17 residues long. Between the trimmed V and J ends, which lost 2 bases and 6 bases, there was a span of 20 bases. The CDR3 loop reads CASSLKSSTRESQPQHF. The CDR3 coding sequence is TGTGCCAGCAGCTTAAAATCCTCCACGAGGGAAAGTCAGCCCCAGCATTTT.

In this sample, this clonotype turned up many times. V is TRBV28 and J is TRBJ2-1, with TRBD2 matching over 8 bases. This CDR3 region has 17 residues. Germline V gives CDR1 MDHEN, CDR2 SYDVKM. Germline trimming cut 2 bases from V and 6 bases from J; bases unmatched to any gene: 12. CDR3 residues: CASSLAPYGRAFNEQFF. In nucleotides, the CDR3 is TGTGCCAGCAGTTTAGCTCCCTACGGGAGGGCCTTCAATGAGCAGTTCTTC. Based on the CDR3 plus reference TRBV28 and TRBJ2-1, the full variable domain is DVKVTQSSRYLVKRTGEKVFLECVQDMDHENMFWYRQDPGLGLRLIYFSYDVKMKEKGDIPEGYSVSREKKERFSLILESASTNQTSMYLCASSLAPYGRAFNEQFFGPGTRLTVL.

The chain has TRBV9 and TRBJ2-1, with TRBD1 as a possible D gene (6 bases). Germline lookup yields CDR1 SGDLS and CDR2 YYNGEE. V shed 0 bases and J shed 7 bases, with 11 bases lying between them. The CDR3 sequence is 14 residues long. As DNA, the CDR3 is TGTGCCAGCAGCGTAGCCTCTAGGGGGAATGAGCAGTTCTTC. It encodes CASSVASRGNEQFF.

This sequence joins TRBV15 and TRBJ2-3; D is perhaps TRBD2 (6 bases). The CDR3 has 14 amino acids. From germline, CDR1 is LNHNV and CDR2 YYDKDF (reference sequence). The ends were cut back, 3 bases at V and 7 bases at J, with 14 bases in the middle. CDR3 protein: CATSSWRAGNTQYF. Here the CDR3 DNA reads TGTGCCACCAGCAGTTGGAGGGCCGGGAATACGCAGTATTTT. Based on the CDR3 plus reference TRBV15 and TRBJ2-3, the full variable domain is DAMVIQNPRYQVTQFGKPVTLSCSQTLNHNVMYWYQQKSSQAPKLLFHYYDKDFNNEADTPDNFQSRRPNTSFCFLDIRSPGLGDTAMYLCATSSWRAGNTQYFGPGTRLTVL.